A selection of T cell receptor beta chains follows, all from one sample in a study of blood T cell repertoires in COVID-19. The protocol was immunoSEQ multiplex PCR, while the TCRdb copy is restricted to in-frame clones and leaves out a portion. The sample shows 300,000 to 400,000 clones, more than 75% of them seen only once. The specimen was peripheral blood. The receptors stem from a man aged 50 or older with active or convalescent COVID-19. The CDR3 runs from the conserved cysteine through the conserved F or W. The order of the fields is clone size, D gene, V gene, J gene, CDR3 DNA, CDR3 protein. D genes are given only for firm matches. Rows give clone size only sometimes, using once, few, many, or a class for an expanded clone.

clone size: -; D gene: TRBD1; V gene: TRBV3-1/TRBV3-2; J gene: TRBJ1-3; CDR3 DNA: TGTGCCAGCAGCCAATCCTGGGACAGGGGGGGACACTCTGGAAACACCATATATTTT; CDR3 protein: CASSQSWDRGGHSGNTIYF
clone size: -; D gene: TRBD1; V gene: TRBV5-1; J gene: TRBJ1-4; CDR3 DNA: TGCGCCAGCAGCCCCCGGGGGGCACCCAACAGGGGGACCTTTTCAACTAATGAAAAACTGTTTTTT; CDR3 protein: CASSPRGAPNRGTFSTNEKLFF
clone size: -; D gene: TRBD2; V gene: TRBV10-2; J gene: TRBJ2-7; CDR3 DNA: TGCGCCAGCAAAGGACTAGCGGGAAGGAGCTCCTACGAGCAGTACTTC; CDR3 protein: CASKGLAGRSSYEQYF
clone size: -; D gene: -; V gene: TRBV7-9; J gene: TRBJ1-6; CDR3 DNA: TGTGCCAGCACGGACAGCTTTAATTCACCCCTCCACTTT; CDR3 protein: CASTDSFNSPLHF
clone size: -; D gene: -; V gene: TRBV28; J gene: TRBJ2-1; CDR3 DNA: TGTGCCAGCAGGGGGGGTGGTGGGGGAGAGAGATCAGGGTTGGAGCAGTTCTTC; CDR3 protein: CASRGGGGGERSGLEQFF
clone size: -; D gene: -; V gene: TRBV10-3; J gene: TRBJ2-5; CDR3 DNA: TGTGCCATCAGCCCGGGCACAGGCGGGGCAGGAGGAGAGACCCAGTACTTC; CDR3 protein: CAISPGTGGAGGETQYF
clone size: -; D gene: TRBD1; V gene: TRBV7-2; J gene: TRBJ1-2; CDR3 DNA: TGTGCCAGCAGCTTAGCCCGGGACAGGGGTAACGGCTACACCTTC; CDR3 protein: CASSLARDRGNGYTF
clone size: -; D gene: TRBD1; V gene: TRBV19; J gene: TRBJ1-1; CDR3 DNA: TGTGCCAGTGTGGGACAGCTCTACACTGAAGCTTTCTTT; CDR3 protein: CASVGQLYTEAFF
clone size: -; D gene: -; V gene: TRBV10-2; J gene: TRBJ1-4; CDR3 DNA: TGCGCCAGCAGTGCAAGGGAAGGGAGTAATGAAAAACTGTTTTTT; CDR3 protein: CASSAREGSNEKLFF
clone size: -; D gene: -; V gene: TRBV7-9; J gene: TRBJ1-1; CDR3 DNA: TGTGCCAGCAGCCAGGACACTGAAGCTTTCTTT; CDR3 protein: CASSQDTEAFF
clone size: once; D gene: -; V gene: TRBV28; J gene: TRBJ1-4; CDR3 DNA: TGTGCCAGCATGATAGGGGGTAGGAGTGAAAAACTGTTTTTT; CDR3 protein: CASMIGGRSEKLFF
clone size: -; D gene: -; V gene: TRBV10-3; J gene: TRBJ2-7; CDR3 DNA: TGTGCCATCAGTGAGACCTTGACAGGACTGAACTCCTACGAGCAGTACTTC; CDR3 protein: CAISETLTGLNSYEQYF
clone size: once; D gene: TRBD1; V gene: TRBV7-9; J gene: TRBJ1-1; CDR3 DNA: TGTGCCAGCAGCCCGACAGGGGGGATAGCTGAAGCTTTCTTT; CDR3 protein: CASSPTGGIAEAFF
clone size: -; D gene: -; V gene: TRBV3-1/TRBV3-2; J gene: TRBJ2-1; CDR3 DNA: TGTGCCAGCAGCCACGGAGGTGAGCAGTTCTTC; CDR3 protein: CASSHGGEQFF
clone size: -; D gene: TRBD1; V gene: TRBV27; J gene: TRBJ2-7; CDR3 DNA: TGTGCCAGCAGTTTTTCTTGGGGACAGGGGACCTACGAGCAGTACTTC; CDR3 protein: CASSFSWGQGTYEQYF
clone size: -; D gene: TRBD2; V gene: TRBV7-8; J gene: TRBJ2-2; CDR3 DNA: TGTGCCAGCAGCTTTTCGTTGGGGAGGGGCGGGGAGCTGTTTTTT; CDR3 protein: CASSFSLGRGGELFF